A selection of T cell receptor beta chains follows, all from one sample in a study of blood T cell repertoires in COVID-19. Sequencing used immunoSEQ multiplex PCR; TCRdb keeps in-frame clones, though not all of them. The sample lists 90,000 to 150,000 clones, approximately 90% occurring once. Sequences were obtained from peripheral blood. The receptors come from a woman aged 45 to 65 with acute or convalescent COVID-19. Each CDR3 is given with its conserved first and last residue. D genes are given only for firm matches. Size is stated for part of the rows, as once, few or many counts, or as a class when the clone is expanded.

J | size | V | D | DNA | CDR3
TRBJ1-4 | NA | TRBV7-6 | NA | TGTGCCAGCGGAAAGGCAGCCATAAGCGATAGACCTCTTAATGAAAAACTGTTTTTT | CASGKAAISDRPLNEKLFF
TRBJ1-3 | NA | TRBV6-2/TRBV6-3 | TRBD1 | TGTGCCAGCAGTTACGGAGGAGGGGGCATTAACACCATATATTTT | CASSYGGGGINTIYF
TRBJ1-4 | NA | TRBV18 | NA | TGTGCCAGCTCACCAAGAGACTCAACTAATGAAAAACTGTTTTTT | CASSPRDSTNEKLFF
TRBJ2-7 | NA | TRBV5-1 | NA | TGCGCCAGCAGCTTGGCAGGGGAGGGCTACGAGCAGTACTTC | CASSLAGEGYEQYF
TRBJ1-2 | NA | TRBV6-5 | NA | TGTGCCAGCAGTTACGGGCTTAACTATGGCTACACCTTC | CASSYGLNYGYTF
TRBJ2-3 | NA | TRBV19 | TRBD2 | TGTGCCAGTAGTATACCGGGACTACCAGCCTTAACAGATACGCAGTATTTT | CASSIPGLPALTDTQYF
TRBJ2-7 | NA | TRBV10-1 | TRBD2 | TGCGCCAGCAGTGCTAGCGGGAAGAACTACGAGCAGTACTTC | CASSASGKNYEQYF
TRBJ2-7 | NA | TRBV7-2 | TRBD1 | TGTGCCAGCAGCCCAGGGACAGGGGTCCCCTACGAGCAGTACTTC | CASSPGTGVPYEQYF
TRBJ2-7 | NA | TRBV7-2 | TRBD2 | TGTGCCAGCAGCCGCCTAGCGGGAGGGTCGGGCGAGCAGTACTTC | CASSRLAGGSGEQYF
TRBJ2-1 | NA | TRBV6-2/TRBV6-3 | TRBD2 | TGTGCCAGCAGTTACGAGGGACTAGCTGGCAATGAGCAGTTCTTC | CASSYEGLAGNEQFF
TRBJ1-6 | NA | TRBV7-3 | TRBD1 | TGTGCCAGCAGCTTAAACAGGGGTAATTCACCCCTCCACTTT | CASSLNRGNSPLHF
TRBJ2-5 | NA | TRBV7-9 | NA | TGTGCCAGCAGCTTAGAGGGAGCGGGCCAAGAGACCCAGTACTTC | CASSLEGAGQETQYF
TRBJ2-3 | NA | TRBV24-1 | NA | TGTGCCACCAGTCGGGAGCCCCTCACAGATACGCAGTATTTT | CATSREPLTDTQYF
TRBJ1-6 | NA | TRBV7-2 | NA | TGTGCCAGCAGCTTAAAGGGGTTCTCCTATAATTCACCCCTCCACTTT | CASSLKGFSYNSPLHF
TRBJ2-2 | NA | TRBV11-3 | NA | TGTGCCAGCAGCTCCTTAACCGGGGAGCTGTTTTTT | CASSSLTGELFF
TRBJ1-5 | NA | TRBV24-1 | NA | TGTGCCACCAGTGACCCTCGGCAGGGAGGGAATCAGCCCCAGCATTTT | CATSDPRQGGNQPQHF
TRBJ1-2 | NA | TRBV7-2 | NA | TGTGCCAGCAGCTTAGACAATCAGGTCTATGGCTACACCTTC | CASSLDNQVYGYTF
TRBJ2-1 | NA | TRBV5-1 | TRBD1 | TGCGCCAGCACGCTCGGGACAGGGGGCAATGAGCAGTTCTTC | CASTLGTGGNEQFF
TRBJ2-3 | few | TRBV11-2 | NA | TGTGCCAGCAGCTTGTACGTCGGTGCGCAGTATTTT | CASSLYVGAQYF
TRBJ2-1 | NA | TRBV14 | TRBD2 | TGTGCCAGCAGCCAGTTTAGCGGGAGGGACAATGAGCAGTTCTTC | CASSQFSGRDNEQFF
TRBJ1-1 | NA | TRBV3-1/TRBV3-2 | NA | TGTGCCAGCAGCCAAACAGGAACGAACACTGAAGCTTTCTTT | CASSQTGTNTEAFF
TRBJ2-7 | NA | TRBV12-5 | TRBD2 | TGTGCTAGTGGCCCCCCTGCGGGAGGACCGTACGAGCAGTACTTC | CASGPPAGGPYEQYF
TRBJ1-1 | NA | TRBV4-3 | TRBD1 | TGCGCCAGCAGCCCTGGCCCGACAGGGGAGAACACTGAAGCTTTCTTT | CASSPGPTGENTEAFF
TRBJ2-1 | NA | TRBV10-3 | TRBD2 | TGTGCCATCAGTGAGGGACTAGCGGGGGGGAGTGAGCAGTTCTTC | CAISEGLAGGSEQFF
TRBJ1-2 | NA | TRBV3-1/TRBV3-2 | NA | TGTGCCAGCAGCCAAGCTGGGGCGGAGGGCTACACCTTC | CASSQAGAEGYTF
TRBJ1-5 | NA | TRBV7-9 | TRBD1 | TGTGCCAGCAGCCGACAGGGTTCCTATCAGCCCCAGCATTTT | CASSRQGSYQPQHF
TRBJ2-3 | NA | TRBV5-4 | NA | TGTGCCAGCAGCCCCGGGACTTCTGACACAGATACGCAGTATTTT | CASSPGTSDTDTQYF
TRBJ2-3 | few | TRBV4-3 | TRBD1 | TGCGCCAGCAGCCAAGTATCTACAGGGGGGAGCACAGATACGCAGTATTTT | CASSQVSTGGSTDTQYF
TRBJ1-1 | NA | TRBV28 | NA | TGTGCCAGCAGCCCGGGGTTATCCACTGAAGCTTTCTTT | CASSPGLSTEAFF
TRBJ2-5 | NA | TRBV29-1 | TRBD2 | TGCAGCGGCCATGCGGGGGGGCAAGAGACCCAGTACTTC | CSGHAGGQETQYF
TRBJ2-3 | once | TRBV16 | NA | TGTGCCAGCAGCCTTTCTTGGACGGACTCTAGCACAGATACGCAGTATTTT | CASSLSWTDSSTDTQYF
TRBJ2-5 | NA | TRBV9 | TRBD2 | TGTGCCAGCAGCTTCCCTAGCGGGGGGATGGAGACCCAGTACTTC | CASSFPSGGMETQYF
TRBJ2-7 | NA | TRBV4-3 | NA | TGCGCCAGCAGCCAACAGGGGACCGCCCACGAGCAGTACTTC | CASSQQGTAHEQYF
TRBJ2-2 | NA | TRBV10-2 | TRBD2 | TGCGCCAGCAGTGAAGGGACTAGCGCCGGGGAGCTGTTTTTT | CASSEGTSAGELFF
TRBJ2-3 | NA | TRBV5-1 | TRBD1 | TGCGCCAGCAGCTTGGGAGACAGGGGAACAGATACGCAGTATTTT | CASSLGDRGTDTQYF
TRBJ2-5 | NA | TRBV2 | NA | TGTGCCAGCAGAGTGACAGTATTTCAAGAGACCCAGTACTTC | CASRVTVFQETQYF
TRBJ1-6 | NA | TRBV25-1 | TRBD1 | TGTGCCAGCAGCGAACAGGGGGTCATTACACCCCTCCACTTT | CASSEQGVITPLHF
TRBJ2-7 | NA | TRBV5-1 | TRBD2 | TGCGCCAGCAGCTTGGGGCCAGGAGCGGGGGGCCGCGAGCAGTACTTC | CASSLGPGAGGREQYF
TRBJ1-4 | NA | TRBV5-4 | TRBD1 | TGTGCCAGCAGCTTGGACAGGGGAGGCGAAAAACTGTTTTTT | CASSLDRGGEKLFF
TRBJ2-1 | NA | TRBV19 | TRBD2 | TGTGCCAGTAATCCCGGGACTAGCGGGAGGAATGAGCAGTTCTTC | CASNPGTSGRNEQFF
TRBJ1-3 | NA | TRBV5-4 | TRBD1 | TGTGCCAGCAGCTCCTTAGACAGGGCTGGAAACACCATATATTTT | CASSSLDRAGNTIYF
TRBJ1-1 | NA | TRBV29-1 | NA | TGCAGCGTTGGGACAGTATCCCCTGAAGCTTTCTTT | CSVGTVSPEAFF
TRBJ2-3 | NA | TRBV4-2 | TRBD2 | TGTGCCAGCTGGGCAGGCGGGGGGGCAACAGATACGCAGTATTTT | CASWAGGGATDTQYF